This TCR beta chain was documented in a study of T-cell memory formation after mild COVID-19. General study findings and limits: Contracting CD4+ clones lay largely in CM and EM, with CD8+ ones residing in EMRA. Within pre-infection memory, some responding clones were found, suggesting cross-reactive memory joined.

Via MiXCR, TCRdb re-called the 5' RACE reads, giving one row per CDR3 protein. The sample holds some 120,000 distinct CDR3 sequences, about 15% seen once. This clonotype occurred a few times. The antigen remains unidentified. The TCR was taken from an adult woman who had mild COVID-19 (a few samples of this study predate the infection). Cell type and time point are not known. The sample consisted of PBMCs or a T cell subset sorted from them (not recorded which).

CDR3 sequence: CSASGTIQETQYF. The CDR3 region has the DNA TGCAGTGCTAGTGGGACCATACAAGAGACCCAGTACTTC. This rearrangement joins TRBV20-1 to TRBJ2-5; D may be TRBD1 or TRBD2 (5 bases each). CDR3 length: 13 amino acids. Trimming removed 3 bases from V and 2 bases from J, with 10 bases in between. CDR1 is DFQATT, CDR2 SNEGSKA, per germline (reference sequence).